This T cell receptor beta chain was documented in a study of T cell responses to AZD1222 COVID-19 vaccine. Clones were sequenced by immunoSEQ multiplex PCR, and TCRdb holds only the in-frame ones, with some missing. The data show fewer than 85,000 clones, roughly nine tenths seen once. Losses at the gene ends were 4 bases for V and 8 bases for J; bases not matched to a gene: 12. The germline CDR1 and CDR2 sequences are SGHRS and YFSETQ. CDR3 length: 15 amino acids. This receptor was obtained from an adult in good health. The J gene is TRBJ2-4, the V gene TRBV5-1, with TRBD1 matching over 7 bases. Here the sequenced sample was peripheral blood, taken on day 0 of AZD1222 vaccination. The CDR3 protein is CASSPTLTGSDIQYF. CDR3 DNA sequence: TGCGCCAGCAGCCCGACCCTGACAGGGTCAGACATTCAGTACTTC.